This record covers a single TCR beta chain. This sample stems from a study of blood T cells in healthy people across ages. Combining a sample-barcoded 5' primer with a J-beta primer mix, a second PCR ran for about 7 to 11 cycles. Each CDR3 protein is one row after TCRdb ran MiXCR on the 5' RACE reads. The top ten hold more than 20% of the sample, which has fewer than 900,000 distinct CDR3 sequences, 40% to 45% seen once. The V gene's germline CDR1 is SGDLS and CDR2 YYNGEE. This CDR3 is 15 amino acids long. Trimming took off 0 bases at V and 7 bases at J, with 14 bases between the two ends. Sequencing was carried out using blood. The chain has TRBV9 and TRBJ2-1, with a tentative D call TRBD1 (6 bases). This sequence was found in a woman aged 55-69 years in good health. CDR3 protein: CASSVGRDKRNEQFF. The CDR3 DNA reads as TGTGCCAGCAGCGTAGGTCGGGACAAAAGGAATGAGCAGTTCTTC. Variable domain in full (rest from reference TRBV9 and TRBJ2-1): DSGVTQTPKHLITATGQRVTLRCSPRSGDLSVYWYQQSLDQGLQFLIQYYNGEERAKGNILERFSAQQFPDLHSELNLSSLELGDSALYFCASSVGRDKRNEQFFGPGTRLTVL.